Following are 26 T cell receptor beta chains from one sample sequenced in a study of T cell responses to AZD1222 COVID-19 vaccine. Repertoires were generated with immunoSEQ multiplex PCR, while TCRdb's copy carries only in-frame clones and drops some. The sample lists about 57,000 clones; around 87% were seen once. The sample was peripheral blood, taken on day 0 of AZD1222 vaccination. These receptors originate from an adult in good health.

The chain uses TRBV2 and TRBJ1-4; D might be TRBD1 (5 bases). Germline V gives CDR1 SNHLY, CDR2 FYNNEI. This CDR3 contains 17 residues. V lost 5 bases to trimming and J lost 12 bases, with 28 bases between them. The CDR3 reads CASSRQRPPQNVRELFF. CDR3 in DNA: TGTGCCAGCAGTCGACAGCGCCCGCCCCAAAATGTTCGCGAACTGTTTTTT. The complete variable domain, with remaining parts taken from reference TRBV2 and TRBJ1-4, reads EPEVTQTPSHQVTQMGQEVILRCVPISNHLYFYWYRQILGQKVEFLVSFYNNEISEKSEIFDDQFSVERPDGSNFTLKIRSTKLEDSAMYFCASSRQRPPQNVRELFFGSGTQLSVL.

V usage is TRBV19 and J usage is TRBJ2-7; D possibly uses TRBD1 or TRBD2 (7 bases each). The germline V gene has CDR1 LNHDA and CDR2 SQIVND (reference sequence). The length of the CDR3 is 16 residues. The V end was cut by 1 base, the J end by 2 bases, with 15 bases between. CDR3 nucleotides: TGTGCCAGTAGTATAGGGGAGGGGACAGTCCCCTACGAGCAGTACTTC. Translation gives CASSIGEGTVPYEQYF.

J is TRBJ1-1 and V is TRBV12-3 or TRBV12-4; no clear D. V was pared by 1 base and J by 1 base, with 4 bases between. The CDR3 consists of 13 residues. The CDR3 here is CASSLGGNTEAFF. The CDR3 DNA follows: TGTGCCAGCAGTTTAGGAGGGAACACTGAAGCTTTCTTT.

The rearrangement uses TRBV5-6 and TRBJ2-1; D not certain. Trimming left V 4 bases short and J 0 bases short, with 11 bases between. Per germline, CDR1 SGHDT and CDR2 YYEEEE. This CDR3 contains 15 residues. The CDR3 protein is CASSVTTTSYNEQFF. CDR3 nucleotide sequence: TGTGCCAGCAGCGTTACAACGACCTCCTACAATGAGCAGTTCTTC.

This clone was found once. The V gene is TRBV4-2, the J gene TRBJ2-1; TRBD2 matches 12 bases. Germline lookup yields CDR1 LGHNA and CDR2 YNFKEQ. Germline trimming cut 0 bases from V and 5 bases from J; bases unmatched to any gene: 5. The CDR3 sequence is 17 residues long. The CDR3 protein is CASSQDPTSGSNNEQFF. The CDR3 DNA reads TGTGCCAGCAGCCAAGACCCGACTAGCGGGAGCAACAATGAGCAGTTCTTC.

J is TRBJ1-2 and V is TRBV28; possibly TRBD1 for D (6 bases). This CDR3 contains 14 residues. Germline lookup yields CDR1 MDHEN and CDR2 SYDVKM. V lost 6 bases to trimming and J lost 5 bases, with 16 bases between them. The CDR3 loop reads CASSPGWGPYGYTF. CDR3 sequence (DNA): TGTGCCAGCAGCCCCGGGTGGGGGCCGTATGGCTACACCTTC.

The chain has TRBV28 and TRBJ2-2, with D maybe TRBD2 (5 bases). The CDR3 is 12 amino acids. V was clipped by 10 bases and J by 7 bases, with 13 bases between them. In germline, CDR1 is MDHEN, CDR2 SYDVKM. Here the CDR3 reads CATSGRGGELFF. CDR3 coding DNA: TGTGCCACCTCGGGCCGGGGCGGGGAGCTGTTTTTT.

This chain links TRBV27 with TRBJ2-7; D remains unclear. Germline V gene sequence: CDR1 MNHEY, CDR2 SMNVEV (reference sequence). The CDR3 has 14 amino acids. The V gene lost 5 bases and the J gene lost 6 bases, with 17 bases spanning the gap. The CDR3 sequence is CASSPDRTSTEQYF. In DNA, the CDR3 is TGTGCCAGCAGTCCGGACCGAACCTCAACCGAGCAGTACTTC.

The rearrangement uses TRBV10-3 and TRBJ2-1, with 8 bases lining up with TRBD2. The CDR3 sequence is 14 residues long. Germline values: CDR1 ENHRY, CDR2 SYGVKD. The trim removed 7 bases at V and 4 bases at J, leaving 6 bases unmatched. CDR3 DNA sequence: TGTGCCATCAACAGCGGGAGCTCGTACAATGAGCAGTTCTTC. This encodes CAINSGSSYNEQFF.

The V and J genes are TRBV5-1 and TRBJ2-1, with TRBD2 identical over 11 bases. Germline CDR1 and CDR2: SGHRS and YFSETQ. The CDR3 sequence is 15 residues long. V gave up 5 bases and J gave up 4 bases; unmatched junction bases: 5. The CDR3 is CASRGGTSGYNEQFF. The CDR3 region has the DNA TGCGCCAGCAGAGGTGGGACTAGCGGATACAATGAGCAGTTCTTC.

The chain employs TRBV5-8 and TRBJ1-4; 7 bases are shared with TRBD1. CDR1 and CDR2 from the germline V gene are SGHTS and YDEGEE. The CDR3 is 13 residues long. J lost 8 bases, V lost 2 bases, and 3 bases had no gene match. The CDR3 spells CASSFRDSEKLFF. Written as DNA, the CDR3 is TGTGCCAGCAGCTTTCGGGACAGCGAAAAACTGTTTTTT.

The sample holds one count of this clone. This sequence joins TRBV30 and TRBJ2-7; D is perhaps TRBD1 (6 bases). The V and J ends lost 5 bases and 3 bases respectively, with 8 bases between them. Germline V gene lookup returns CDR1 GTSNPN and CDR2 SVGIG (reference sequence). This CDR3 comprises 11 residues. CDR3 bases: TGTGCCTGGGACAGGAACTACGAGCAGTACTTC. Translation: CAWDRNYEQYF.

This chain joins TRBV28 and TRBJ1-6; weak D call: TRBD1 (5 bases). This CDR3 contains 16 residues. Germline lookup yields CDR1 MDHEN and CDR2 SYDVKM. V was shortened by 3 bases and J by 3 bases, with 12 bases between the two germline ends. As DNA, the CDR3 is TGTGCCAGCAGTTTTCGACAGACTAGCTATAATTCACCCCTCCACTTT. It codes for CASSFRQTSYNSPLHF.

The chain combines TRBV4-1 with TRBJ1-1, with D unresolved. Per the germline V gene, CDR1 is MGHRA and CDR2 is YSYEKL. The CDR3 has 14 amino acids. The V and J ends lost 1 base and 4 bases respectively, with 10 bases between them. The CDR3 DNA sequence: TGCGCCAGCAGCCAAGGCGCGGGGATCACTGAAGCTTTCTTT. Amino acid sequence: CASSQGAGITEAFF.

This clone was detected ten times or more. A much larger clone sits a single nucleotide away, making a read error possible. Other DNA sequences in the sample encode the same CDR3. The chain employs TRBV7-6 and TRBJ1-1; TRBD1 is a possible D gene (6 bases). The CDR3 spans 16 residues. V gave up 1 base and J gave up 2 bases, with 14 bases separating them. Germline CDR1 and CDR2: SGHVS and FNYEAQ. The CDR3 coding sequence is TGTGCCAGCAGCTTAGTCGTAGGGGGGGGCAACACTGAAGCTTTCTTT. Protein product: CASSLVVGGGNTEAFF.

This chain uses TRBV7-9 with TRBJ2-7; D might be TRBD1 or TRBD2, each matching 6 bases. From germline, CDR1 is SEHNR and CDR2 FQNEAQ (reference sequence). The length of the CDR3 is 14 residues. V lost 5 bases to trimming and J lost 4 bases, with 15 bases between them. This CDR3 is CASSEYREEYEQYF. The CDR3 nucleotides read TGTGCCAGCAGCGAATACAGGGAGGAATACGAGCAGTACTTC.

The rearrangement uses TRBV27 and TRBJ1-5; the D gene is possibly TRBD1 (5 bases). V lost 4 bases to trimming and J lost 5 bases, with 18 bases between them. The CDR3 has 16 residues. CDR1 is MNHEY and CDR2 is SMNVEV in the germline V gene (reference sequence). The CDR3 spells CASSSSQGPIHQPQHF. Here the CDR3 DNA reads TGTGCCAGCAGTTCATCTCAGGGTCCCATACATCAGCCCCAGCATTTT.

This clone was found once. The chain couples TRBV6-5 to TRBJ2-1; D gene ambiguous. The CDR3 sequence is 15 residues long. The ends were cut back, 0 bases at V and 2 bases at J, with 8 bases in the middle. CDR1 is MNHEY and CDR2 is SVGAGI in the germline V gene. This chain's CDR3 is CASSYSGPTYNEQFF. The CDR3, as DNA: TGTGCCAGCAGTTACTCGGGCCCGACCTACAATGAGCAGTTCTTC.

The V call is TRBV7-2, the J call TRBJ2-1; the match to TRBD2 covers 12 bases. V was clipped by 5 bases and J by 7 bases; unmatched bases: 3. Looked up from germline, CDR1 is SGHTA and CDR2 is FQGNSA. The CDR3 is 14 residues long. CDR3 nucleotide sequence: TGTGCCAGCAGCCTTGGACTAGCGGGAAATGAGCAGTTCTTC. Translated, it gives CASSLGLAGNEQFF.

CDR3 in amino acids: CASSPTSVGTDTQYF. In DNA form, the CDR3 reads TGTGCCAGCAGCCCCACCTCAGTGGGCACAGATACGCAGTATTTT. The gene calls are TRBV11-2 and TRBJ2-3; D is unclear. The V end was cut by 5 bases, the J end by 1 base, with 13 bases between. CDR1 is SGHAT and CDR2 is FQNNGV in the germline V gene. This CDR3 has 15 residues.

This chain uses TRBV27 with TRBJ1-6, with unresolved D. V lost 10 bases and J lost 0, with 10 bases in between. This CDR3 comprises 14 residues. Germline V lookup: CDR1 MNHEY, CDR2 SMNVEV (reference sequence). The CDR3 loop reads CATGPGSYNSPLHF. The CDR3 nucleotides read TGTGCCACCGGCCCCGGCTCCTATAATTCACCCCTCCACTTT.

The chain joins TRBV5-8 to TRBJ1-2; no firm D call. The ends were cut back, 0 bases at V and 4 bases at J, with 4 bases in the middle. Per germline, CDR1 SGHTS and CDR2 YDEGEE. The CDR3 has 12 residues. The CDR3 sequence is CASSLGSYGYTF. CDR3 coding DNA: TGTGCCAGCAGCTTGGGTTCCTATGGCTACACCTTC. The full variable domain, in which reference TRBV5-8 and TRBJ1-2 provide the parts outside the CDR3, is EAGVTQSPTHLIKTRGQQATLRCSPISGHTSVYWYQQALGLGLQFLLWYDEGEERNRGNFPPRFSGRQFPNYSSELNVNALELEDSALYLCASSLGSYGYTFGSGTRLTVV.

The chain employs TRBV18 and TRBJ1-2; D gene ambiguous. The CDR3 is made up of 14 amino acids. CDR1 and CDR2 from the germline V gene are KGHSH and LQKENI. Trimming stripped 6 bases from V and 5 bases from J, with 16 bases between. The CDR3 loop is CASSPPGLRYGYTF. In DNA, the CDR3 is TGTGCCAGCTCTCCCCCAGGCTTACGGTATGGCTACACCTTC.

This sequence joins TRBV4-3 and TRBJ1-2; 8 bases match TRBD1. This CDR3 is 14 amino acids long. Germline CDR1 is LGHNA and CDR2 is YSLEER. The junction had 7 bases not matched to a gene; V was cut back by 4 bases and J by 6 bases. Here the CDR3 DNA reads TGCGCCAGCAGCCCTCAGACAGGGGCCGATGGCTACACCTTC. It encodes CASSPQTGADGYTF.

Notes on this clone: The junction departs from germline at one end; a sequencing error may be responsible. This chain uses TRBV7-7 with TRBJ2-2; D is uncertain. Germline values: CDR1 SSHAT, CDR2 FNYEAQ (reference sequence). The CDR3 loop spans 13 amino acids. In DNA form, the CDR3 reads TGTGCTAGCAGCTTAGGGAACACCGGGGAGCTGTTTTTT. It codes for CASSLGNTGELFF.

The DNA of the CDR3 is TGCGCCAGCAGCTCGGGACTAGCGGGATCGGACACCGGGGAGCTGTTTTTT. Translated: CASSSGLAGSDTGELFF. This chain uses TRBV4-3 with TRBJ2-2, with 13 bases that match TRBD2. The CDR3 length is 17 residues. The germline V gene has CDR1 LGHNA and CDR2 YSLEER. V lost 5 bases and J lost 3; bases outside the gene matches: 6.